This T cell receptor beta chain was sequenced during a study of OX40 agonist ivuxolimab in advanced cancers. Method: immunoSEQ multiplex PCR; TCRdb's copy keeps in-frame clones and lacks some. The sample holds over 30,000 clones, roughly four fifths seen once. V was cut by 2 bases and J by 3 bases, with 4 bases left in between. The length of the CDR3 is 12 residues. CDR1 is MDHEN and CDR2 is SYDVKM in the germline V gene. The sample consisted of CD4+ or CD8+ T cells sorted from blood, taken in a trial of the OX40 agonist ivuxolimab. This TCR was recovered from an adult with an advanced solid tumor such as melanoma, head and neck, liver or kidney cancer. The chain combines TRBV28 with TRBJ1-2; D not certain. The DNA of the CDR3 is TGTGCCAGCAGTTTACCGGACTATGGCTACACCTTC. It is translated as CASSLPDYGYTF.